This record looks at one T cell receptor beta chain sequence and its context. The target antigen is unknown. This sample was included in a study of blood T cells in healthy people across ages. The CDR3 has 13 residues. V lost 5 bases to trimming and J lost 8 bases, with 13 bases between them. Notes on the study in general: Higher naive T cell percentage went strongly together with higher TCR beta diversity. Possibly, changes in expanded clonotypes were confounded because donor CMV status was unknown. Without sorted subsets, naive and antigen-experienced compartments could not be conclusively compared.

There were healthy Caucasian individuals from Russia, aged roughly 6 to 100, serving as donors. A sample-barcoded 5' primer and a J-beta primer mix were used in a second PCR of roughly 6 to 12 cycles. TCRdb passed the 5' RACE reads through MiXCR, listing each CDR3 protein once. The repertoire holds about 1 million distinct CDR3 sequences, with 35% to 55% as singletons. The sample consisted of blood. The rearrangement uses TRBV12-3 or TRBV12-4 and TRBJ2-1; possibly TRBD1 for D (6 bases). This TCR derives from a woman in her sixties in good health. CDR3 nucleotide sequence: TGTGCCAGCAGTGTACAGGGCGGACATGAGCAGTTCTTC. Residues: CASSVQGGHEQFF.